This is a list of T cell receptor beta chains from one sample in a study of blood T cell repertoires in COVID-19. The repertoire was sequenced with immunoSEQ multiplex PCR; TCRdb's copy has only in-frame clones and lacks some. The sample includes 250,000 or so clones, around 87% seen only once; the top ten take about 1.5%. Sequenced input: PBMCs or T cells enriched from blood (not recorded which). Source of these receptors: a woman in her forties or fifties who had recovered from COVID-19. CDR3s leave out the opening cysteine and the closing phenylalanine or tryptophan. Each record gives: V gene, J gene, CDR3 protein.

TRBV30	TRBJ2-4	AWSKTGTGTKIWS
TRBV30	TRBJ1-2	AWPTTLDLPDYGYT
TRBV7-9	TRBJ1-1	ASSLDTWGPNTEAF
TRBV19	TRBJ1-3	ASTPSRSGNTIY
TRBV18	TRBJ2-3	ASSKGLAGEVADTQY
TRBV19	TRBJ2-3	ASSIGTAFTDTQY
TRBV28	TRBJ2-5	ASSPVAGAETQY
TRBV30	TRBJ2-3	AWSPTPGLSTDTQY
TRBV5-1	TRBJ1-2	ASSQSSGDGYT
TRBV3-1/TRBV3-2	TRBJ1-2	ASSQTGDYGYT
TRBV27	TRBJ2-1	ASSSSSDNEQF
TRBV2	TRBJ2-1	ASSPTSGIYNEQF
TRBV19	TRBJ2-1	ASSIGWTSEAANEQF
TRBV5-1	TRBJ2-1	ASSLGFGKRSNEQF
TRBV2	TRBJ1-5	ASAITGFGNQPQH
TRBV2	TRBJ2-3	ATRLAGRTDTQY
TRBV12-1	TRBJ1-5	ASSYRGFQPQH
TRBV19	TRBJ2-7	ASSSLAASYEQY
TRBV5-5	TRBJ2-7	ASSLGVSGAYEQY
TRBV7-9	TRBJ1-1	ASRRGLSNTEAF
TRBV7-8	TRBJ1-1	ASSLPRSEAF
TRBV19	TRBJ1-3	ASNRLGNTIY
TRBV28	TRBJ1-1	GSRTDHTEAF
TRBV7-7	TRBJ2-2	ASSPGTGRTGELF
TRBV3-1/TRBV3-2	TRBJ2-2	ASSHGGRKVGELF